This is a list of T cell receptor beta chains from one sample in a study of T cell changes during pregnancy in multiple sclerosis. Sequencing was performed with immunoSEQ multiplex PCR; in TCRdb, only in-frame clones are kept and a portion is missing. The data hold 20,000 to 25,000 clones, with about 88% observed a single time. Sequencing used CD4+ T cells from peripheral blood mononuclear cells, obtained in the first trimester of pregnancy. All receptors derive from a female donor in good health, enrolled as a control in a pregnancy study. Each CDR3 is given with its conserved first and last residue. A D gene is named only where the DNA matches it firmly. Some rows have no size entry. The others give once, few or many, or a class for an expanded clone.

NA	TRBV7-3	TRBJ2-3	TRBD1	TGTGCCAGCAGCCCATGGACAGGGACTAGCACAGATACGCAGTATTTT	CASSPWTGTSTDTQYF
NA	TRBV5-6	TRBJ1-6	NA	TGTGCCAGCAGCTCGACCTCAGGGTGGGATAATTCACCCCTCCACTTT	CASSSTSGWDNSPLHF
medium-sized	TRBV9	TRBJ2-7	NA	TGTGCCAGCAGCTCCTTGGACAGTATGCCTATTGAGCAGTACTTC	CASSSLDSMPIEQYF
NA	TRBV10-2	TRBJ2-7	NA	TGCGCCAGCAGGGTGGCGGGCTTCAACGACGAGCAGTACTTC	CASRVAGFNDEQYF
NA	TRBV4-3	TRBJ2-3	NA	TGCGCCAGCAGCCAGGGCCTGGGCACAGATACGCAGTATTTT	CASSQGLGTDTQYF
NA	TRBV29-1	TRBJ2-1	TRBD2	TGCAGCGCCCCCGGGACTAGGGACTACAATGAGCAGTTCTTC	CSAPGTRDYNEQFF
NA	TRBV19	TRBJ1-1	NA	TGTGCCAGTACCTCATACGGAGACGGGTTGAACACTGAAGCTTTCTTT	CASTSYGDGLNTEAFF
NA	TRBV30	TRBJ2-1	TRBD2	TGTGCCTGGAGTGTCTCCACTAGCGAAGAGCAGTTCTTC	CAWSVSTSEEQFF
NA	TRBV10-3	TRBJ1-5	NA	TGTGCCATCAGTCCCCGGGGTAGGGATAGCAATCAGCCCCAGCATTTT	CAISPRGRDSNQPQHF
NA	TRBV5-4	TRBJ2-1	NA	TGTGCCAGCAGCTTGTTGAGGGAGACCTACAATGAGCAGTTCTTC	CASSLLRETYNEQFF
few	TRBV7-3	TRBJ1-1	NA	TGTGCCAGCAGCGTCGGCCGTAGCGCTGAAGCTTTCTTT	CASSVGRSAEAFF
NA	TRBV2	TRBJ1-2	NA	TGTGCCAGCAGTCTAAGGACAGATGGTAGCTACACCTTC	CASSLRTDGSYTF
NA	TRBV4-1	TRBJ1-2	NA	TGCGCCAGCAGCCGACCTATCGGGGGTCCGGGCTACACCTTC	CASSRPIGGPGYTF
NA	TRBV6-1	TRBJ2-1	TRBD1	TGTGCCAGCAGTGAAGTTTGGGACAGGGGTAGCAATGAGCAGTTCTTC	CASSEVWDRGSNEQFF
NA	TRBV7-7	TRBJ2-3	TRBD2	TGTGCTAGCAGCCCCCGGACTAGCGGCACAGATACGCAGTATTTT	CASSPRTSGTDTQYF
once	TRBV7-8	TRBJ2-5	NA	TGTGCCAGCAGCTCGACAGAGACTTTGTACCAAGAGACCCAGTACTTC	CASSSTETLYQETQYF
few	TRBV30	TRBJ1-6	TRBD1	TGTGCCTGGGGCCAGGGGGCGGGTAATTCACCCCTCCACTTT	CAWGQGAGNSPLHF
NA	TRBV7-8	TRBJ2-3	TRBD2	TGTGCCAGCAGACCACCCCGTAGGAATCTAGCGGGCCCAGATACGCAGTATTTT	CASRPPRRNLAGPDTQYF
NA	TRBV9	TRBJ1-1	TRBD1	TGTGCCAGCAGCTTCGGACATGTACCAGGGGGCACTGAAGCTTTCTTT	CASSFGHVPGGTEAFF
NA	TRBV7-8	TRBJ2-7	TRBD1	TGTGCCAGCAGCTTGGCCGGACAGGGGGCAGGGGAGCAGTACTTC	CASSLAGQGAGEQYF
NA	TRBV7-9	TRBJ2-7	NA	TGTGCCAGCAGCCCACTAGTCGTGTCCCTGTCCTACGAGCAGTACTTC	CASSPLVVSLSYEQYF
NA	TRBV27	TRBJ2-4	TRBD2	TGTGCCAGCAGTTTATCGCGGGGACTAGCGGGAGGGGCGGACATTCAGTACTTC	CASSLSRGLAGGADIQYF
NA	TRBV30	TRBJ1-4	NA	TGTGCCTGGAGTGCAACGCTAATTTCAACTAATGAAAAACTGTTTTTT	CAWSATLISTNEKLFF